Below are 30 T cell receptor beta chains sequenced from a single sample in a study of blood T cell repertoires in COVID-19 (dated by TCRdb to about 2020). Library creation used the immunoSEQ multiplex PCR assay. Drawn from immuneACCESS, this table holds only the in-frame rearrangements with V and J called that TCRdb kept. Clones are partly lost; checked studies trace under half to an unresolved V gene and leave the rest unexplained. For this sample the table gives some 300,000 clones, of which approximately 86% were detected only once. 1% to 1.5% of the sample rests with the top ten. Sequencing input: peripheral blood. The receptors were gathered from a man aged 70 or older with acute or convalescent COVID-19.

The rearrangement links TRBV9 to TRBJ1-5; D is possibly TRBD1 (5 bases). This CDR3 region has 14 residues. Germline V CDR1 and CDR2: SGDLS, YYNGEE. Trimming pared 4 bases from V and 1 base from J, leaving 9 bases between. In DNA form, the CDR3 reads TGTGCCAGCAGCCCGGACACCAGCAATCAGCCCCAGCATTTT. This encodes CASSPDTSNQPQHF.

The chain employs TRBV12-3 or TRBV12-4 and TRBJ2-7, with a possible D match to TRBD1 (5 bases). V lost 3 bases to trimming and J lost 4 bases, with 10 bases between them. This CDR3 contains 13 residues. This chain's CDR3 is CASSLQGSYEQYF. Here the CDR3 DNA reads TGTGCCAGCAGTTTGCAGGGTTCGTACGAGCAGTACTTC.

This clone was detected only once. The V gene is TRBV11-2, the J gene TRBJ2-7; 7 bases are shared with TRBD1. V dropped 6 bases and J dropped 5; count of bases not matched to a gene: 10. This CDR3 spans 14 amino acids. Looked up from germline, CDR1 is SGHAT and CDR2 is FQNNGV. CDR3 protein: CASRVLGTAHEQYF. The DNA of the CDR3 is TGTGCCAGCAGGGTATTAGGGACAGCTCACGAGCAGTACTTC. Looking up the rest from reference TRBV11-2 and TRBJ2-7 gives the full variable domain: EAGVAQSPRYKIIEKRQSVAFWCNPISGHATLYWYQQILGQGPKLLIQFQNNGVVDDSQLPKDRFSAERLKGVDSTLKIQPAKLEDSAVYLCASRVLGTAHEQYFGPGTRLTVT.

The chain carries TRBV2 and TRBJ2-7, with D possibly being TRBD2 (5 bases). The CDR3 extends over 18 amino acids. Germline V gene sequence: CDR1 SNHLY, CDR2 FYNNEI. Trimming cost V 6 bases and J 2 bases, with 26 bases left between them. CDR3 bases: TGTGCCAGCAGCGCCGGGATGGGCCGCTCAGTTTTCCCCTACGAGCAGTACTTC. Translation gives CASSAGMGRSVFPYEQYF.

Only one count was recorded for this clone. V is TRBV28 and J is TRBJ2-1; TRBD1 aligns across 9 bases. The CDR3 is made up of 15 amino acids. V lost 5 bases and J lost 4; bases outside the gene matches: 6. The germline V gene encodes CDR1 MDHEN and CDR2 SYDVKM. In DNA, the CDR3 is TGTGCCAGCAGTACCCCGGGACAGGGATACAATGAGCAGTTCTTC. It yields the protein CASSTPGQGYNEQFF.

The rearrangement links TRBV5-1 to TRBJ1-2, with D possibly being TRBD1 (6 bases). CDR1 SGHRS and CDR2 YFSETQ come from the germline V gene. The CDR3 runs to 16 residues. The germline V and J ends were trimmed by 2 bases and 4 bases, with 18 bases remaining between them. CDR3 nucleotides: TGCGCCAGCAGCTTACCAGAGCCGCAGGGGAGCTATGGCTACACCTTC. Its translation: CASSLPEPQGSYGYTF.

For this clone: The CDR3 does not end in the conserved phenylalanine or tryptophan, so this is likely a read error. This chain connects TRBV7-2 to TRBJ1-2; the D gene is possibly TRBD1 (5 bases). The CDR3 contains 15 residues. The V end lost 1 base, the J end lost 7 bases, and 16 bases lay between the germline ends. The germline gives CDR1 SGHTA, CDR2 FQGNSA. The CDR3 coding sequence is TGTGCCAGCAGCTTAGAGCTAGGTCAGGGCCGTGGCTACACCCTC. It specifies CASSLELGQGRGYTL.

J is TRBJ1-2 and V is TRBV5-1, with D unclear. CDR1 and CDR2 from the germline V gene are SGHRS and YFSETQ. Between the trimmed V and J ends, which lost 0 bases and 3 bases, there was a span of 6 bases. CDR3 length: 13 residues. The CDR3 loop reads CASSLAGYYGYTF. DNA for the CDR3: TGCGCCAGCAGCTTGGCCGGGTACTATGGCTACACCTTC.

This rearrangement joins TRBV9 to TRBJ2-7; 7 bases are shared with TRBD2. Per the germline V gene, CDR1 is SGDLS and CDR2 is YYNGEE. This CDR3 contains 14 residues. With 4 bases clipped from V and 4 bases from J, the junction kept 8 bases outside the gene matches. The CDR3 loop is CASSPGGGRYEQYF. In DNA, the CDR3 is TGTGCCAGCAGCCCAGGCGGGGGTCGATACGAGCAGTACTTC.

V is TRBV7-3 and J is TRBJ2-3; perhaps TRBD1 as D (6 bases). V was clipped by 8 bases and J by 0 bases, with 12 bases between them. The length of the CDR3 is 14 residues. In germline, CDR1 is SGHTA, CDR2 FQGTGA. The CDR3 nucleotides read TGTGCCAGCTCGTCAGGGGTTAGCACAGATACGCAGTATTTT. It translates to CASSSGVSTDTQYF.

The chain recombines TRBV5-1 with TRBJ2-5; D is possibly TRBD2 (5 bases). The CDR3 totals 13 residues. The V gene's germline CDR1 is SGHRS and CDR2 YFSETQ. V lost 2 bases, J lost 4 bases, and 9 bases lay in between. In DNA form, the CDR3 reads TGCGCCAGCAGCTTTCGGGAAAGAGAGACCCAGTACTTC. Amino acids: CASSFRERETQYF. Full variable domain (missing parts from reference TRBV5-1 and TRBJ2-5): KAGVTQTPRYLIKTRGQQVTLSCSPISGHRSVSWYQQTPGQGLQFLFEYFSETQRNKGNFPGRFSGRQFSNSRSEMNVSTLELGDSALYLCASSFRERETQYFGPGTRLLVL.

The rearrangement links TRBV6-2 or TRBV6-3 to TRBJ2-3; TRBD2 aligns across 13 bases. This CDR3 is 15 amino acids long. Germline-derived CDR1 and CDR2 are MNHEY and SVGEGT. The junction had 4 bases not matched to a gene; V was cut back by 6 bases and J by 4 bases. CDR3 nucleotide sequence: TGTGCCAGCAGCCGACTAGCGGGAGGATCAGATACGCAGTATTTT. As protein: CASSRLAGGSDTQYF.

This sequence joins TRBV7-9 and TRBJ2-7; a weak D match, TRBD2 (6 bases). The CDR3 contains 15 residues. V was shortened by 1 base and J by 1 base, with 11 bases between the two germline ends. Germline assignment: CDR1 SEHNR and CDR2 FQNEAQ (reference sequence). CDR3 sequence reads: CASSLEASGSYEQYF. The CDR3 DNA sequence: TGTGCCAGCAGCTTAGAGGCCAGCGGGTCCTACGAGCAGTACTTC.

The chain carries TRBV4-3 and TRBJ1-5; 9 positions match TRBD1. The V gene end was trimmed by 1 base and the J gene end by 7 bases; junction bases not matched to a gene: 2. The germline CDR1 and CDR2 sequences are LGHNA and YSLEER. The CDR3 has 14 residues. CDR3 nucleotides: TGCGCCAGCAGCCAAGGACAGGGGGAACAGCCCCAGCATTTT. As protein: CASSQGQGEQPQHF.

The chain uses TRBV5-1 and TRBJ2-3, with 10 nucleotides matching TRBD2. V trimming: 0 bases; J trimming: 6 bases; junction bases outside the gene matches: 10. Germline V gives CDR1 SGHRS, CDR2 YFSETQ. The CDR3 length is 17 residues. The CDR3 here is CASSLAASGSGSDTQYF. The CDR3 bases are TGCGCCAGCAGCTTGGCGGCTAGCGGGAGTGGGTCCGATACGCAGTATTTT.

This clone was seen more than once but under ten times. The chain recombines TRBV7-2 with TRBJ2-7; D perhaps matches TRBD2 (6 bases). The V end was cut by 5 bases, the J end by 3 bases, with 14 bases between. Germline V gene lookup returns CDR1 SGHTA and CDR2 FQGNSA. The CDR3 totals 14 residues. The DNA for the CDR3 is TGTGCCAGCAGCCCCCAGGGCGGGAACTACGAGCAGTACTTC. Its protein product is CASSPQGGNYEQYF.

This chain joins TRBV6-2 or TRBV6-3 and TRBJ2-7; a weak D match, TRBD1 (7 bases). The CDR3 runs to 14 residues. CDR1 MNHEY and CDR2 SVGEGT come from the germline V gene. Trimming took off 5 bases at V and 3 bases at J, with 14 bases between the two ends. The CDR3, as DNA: TGTGCCAGCAGTGAGAGACAGGGAGGCTACGAGCAGTACTTC. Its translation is CASSERQGGYEQYF.

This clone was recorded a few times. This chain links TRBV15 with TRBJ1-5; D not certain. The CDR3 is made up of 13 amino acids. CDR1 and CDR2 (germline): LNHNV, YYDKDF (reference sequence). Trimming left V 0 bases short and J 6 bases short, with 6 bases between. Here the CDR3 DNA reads TGTGCCACCAGCAGAGACTATGCTCAGCCCCAGCATTTT. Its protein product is CATSRDYAQPQHF.

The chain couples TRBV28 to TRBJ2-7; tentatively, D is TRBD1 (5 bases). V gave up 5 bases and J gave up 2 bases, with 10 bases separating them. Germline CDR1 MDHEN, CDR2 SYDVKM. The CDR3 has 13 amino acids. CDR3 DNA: TGTGCCAGCAGTCTGGACATTGCCTACGAGCAGTACTTC. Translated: CASSLDIAYEQYF.

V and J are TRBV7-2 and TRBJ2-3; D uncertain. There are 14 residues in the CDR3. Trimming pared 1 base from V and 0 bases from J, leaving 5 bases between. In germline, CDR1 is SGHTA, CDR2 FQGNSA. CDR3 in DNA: TGTGCCAGCAGCTTAGATCCTAGCACAGATACGCAGTATTTT. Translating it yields CASSLDPSTDTQYF.

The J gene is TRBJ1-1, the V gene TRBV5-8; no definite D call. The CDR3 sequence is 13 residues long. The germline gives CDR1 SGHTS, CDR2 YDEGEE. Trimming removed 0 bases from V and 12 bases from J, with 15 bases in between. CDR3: CASSLATLGVPFF. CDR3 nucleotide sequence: TGTGCCAGCAGCTTGGCCACCCTCGGTGTGCCTTTCTTT.

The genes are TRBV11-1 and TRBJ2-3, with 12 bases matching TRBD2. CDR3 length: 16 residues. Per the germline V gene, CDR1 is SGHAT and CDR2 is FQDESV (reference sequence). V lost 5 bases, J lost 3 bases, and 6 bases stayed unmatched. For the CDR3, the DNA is TGTGCCAGCAGCGCCCGACTAGCGGGGGAGACAGATACGCAGTATTTT. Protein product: CASSARLAGETDTQYF.

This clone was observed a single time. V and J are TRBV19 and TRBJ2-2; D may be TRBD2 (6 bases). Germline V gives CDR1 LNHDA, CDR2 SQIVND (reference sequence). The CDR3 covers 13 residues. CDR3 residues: CAVEGLNTGELFF. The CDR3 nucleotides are TGTGCTGTCGAGGGACTGAACACCGGGGAGCTGTTTTTT.

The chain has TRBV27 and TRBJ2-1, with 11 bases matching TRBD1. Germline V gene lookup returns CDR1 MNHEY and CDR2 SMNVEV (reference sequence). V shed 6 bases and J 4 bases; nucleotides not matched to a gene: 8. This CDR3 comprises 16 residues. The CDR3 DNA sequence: TGTGCCAGCAGCCGAGGGACAGGGGGGTTGTACAATGAGCAGTTCTTC. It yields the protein CASSRGTGGLYNEQFF.

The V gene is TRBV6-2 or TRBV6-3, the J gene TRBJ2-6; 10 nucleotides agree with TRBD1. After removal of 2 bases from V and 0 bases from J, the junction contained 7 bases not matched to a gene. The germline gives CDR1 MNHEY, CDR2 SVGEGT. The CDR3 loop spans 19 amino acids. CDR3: CASSYRTGGWYSGANVLTF. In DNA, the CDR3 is TGTGCCAGCAGTTACAGGACAGGGGGTTGGTACTCTGGGGCCAACGTCCTGACTTTC.

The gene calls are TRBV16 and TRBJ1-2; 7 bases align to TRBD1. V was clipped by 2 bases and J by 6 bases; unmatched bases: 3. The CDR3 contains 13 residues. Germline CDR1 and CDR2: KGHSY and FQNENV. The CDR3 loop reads CASSQRQGDGYTF. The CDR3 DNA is TGTGCCAGCAGCCAAAGACAGGGCGATGGCTACACCTTC. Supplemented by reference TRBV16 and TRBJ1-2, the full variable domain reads GEEVAQTPKHLVRGEGQKAKLYCAPIKGHSYVFWYQQVLKNEFKFLISFQNENVFDETGMPKERFSAKCLPNSPCSLEIQATKLEDSAVYFCASSQRQGDGYTFGSGTRLTVV.

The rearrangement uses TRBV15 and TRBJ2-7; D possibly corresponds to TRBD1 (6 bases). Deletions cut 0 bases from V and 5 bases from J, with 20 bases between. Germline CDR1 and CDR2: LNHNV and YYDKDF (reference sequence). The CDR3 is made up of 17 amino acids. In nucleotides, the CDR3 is TGTGCCACCAGCAGAGAGTATGGCGGAACAGGGCTGAACGAGCAGTACTTC. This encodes CATSREYGGTGLNEQYF.

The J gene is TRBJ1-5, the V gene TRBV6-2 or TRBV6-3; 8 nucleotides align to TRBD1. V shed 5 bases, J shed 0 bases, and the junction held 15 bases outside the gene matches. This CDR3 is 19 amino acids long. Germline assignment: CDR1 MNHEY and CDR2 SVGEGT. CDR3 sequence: CASSPLETGDFYSNQPQHF. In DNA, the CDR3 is TGTGCCAGCAGTCCCCTTGAGACAGGGGACTTCTATAGCAATCAGCCCCAGCATTTT.

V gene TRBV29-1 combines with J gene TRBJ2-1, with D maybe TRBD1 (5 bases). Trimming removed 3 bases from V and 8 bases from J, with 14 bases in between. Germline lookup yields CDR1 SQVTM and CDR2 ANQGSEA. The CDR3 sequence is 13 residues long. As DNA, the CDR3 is TGCAGCGTTGATTGGCAGGGATTCGATGAGCAGTTCTTC. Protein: CSVDWQGFDEQFF.

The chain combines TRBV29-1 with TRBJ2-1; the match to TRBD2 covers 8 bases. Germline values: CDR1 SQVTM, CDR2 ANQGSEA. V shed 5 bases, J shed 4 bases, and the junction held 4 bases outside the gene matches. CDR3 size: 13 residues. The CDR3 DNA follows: TGCAGCGTTTCCGGCGGGGGGTACAATGAGCAGTTCTTC. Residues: CSVSGGGYNEQFF.